This T cell receptor beta chain was captured by sequencing in a study of blood T cell repertoires in COVID-19. This CDR3 is 16 amino acids long. CDR1 MNHEY and CDR2 SVGAGI come from the germline V gene. Trimming cost V 2 bases and J 2 bases; bases outside gene matches: 4. In the original processing: Amplification from reference gene primers served as the basis for estimated nucleated cell counts. The protocol was immunoSEQ multiplex PCR, while the TCRdb copy is restricted to in-frame clones and leaves out a portion. From that table come the V and J calls and clone size; the DNA was used to work out D and trimming. The sample yields some 70,000 clones, 80% to 90% seen once.

This TCR derives from a man aged 45-65 years with acute or convalescent COVID-19. Sequenced: peripheral blood. V is TRBV6-5 and J is TRBJ2-1; 9 positions match TRBD2. The CDR3 DNA reads as TGTGCCAGCAGTTACGATGGCGGGAGGGCCTACAATGAGCAGTTCTTC. It translates to CASSYDGGRAYNEQFF.